The entry below describes one TCR beta chain. This sample stems from a study of chemoradiotherapy in HPV16-positive cancers. Germline lookup yields CDR1 SGHRS and CDR2 YFSETQ. Trimming took 4 bases from V and 4 from J, leaving 17 bases between them. CDR3 size: 15 residues. This table comes from immunoSEQ multiplex PCR, and its TCRdb copy is limited to in-frame clones, with some not included. Of under 15,000 clones listed, 85% to 90% are singletons. Repeated repertoire sampling spanned the course of chemoradiotherapy. The TCR was taken from a human donor with HPV-associated anogenital cancer. The sample consisted of blood, taken from a patient who underwent chemoradiotherapy. The chain links TRBV5-1 to TRBJ2-5; the D gene is possibly TRBD2 (7 bases). The DNA for the CDR3 is TGCGCCAGCAGCCAGGGGCTGCGGGAGCGAGAGACCCAGTACTTC. Translation gives CASSQGLRERETQYF.